The present TCR beta chain was sequenced within a study of T cell changes during pregnancy in multiple sclerosis. Assay used: immunoSEQ multiplex PCR; TCRdb lists only in-frame clones, some missing. The table lists around 30,000 clones, approximately 90% of them singletons, with more than 6% in the top ten. Per germline, CDR1 MNHNS and CDR2 SASEGT. V was shortened by 2 bases and J by 0 bases, with 11 bases between the two germline ends. The CDR3 length is 15 residues. This clone is categorized as medium-sized. The source is a female donor with multiple sclerosis, enrolled in a pregnancy study. Sequenced here: CD8+ T cells from peripheral blood mononuclear cells, sampled before pregnancy. The chain uses TRBV6-1 and TRBJ2-7; weak D call: TRBD2 (6 bases). The CDR3 protein is CASSELIGSSYEQYF. CDR3 DNA: TGTGCCAGCAGTGAACTAATCGGGAGCTCCTACGAGCAGTACTTC.